Shown below are 8 T cell receptor beta chains from a single sample sequenced in a study of cytomegalovirus exposure and HLA in healthy donors. This PCR relied on a set of 60 Vbeta primers and 13 Jbeta primers. Generated by immunoSEQ multiplex PCR, the TCRdb table keeps only in-frame clones and is missing some. The sample has 99,000 or so clones, 75% to 90% seen once. Sequencing input: PBMCs. Source of these receptors: a man in his thirties or forties in good health and CMV-seropositive.

V gene TRBV6-1 combines with J gene TRBJ2-1; no clear D gene. This CDR3 is 14 amino acids long. From germline, CDR1 is MNHNS and CDR2 SASEGT. V shed 2 bases and J shed 7 bases, with 12 bases lying between them. The CDR3 loop reads CASSENFSKNEQFF. CDR3 coding DNA: TGTGCCAGCAGTGAAAACTTCTCAAAGAATGAGCAGTTCTTC.

The rearrangement uses TRBV7-9 and TRBJ1-4; D perhaps matches TRBD1 (5 bases). V shed 5 bases and J shed 0 bases, with 16 bases lying between them. Per germline, CDR1 SEHNR and CDR2 FQNEAQ (reference sequence). This CDR3 has 17 residues. CDR3 loop: CASSTPTQGATNEKLFF. DNA of the CDR3: TGTGCCAGCAGCACCCCAACCCAGGGCGCAACTAATGAAAAACTGTTTTTT.

This rearrangement joins TRBV5-3 to TRBJ1-1; unclear D gene. TRBV5-3 is noted as an ORF with a role that remains uncertain. The CDR3 contains 13 residues. With 3 bases removed from V and 2 bases from J, the gap between germline ends came to 8 bases. CDR3 coding DNA: TGTGCCAGAAGCTGCCGGGGAAACACTGAAGCTTTCTTT. Its translation is CARSCRGNTEAFF.

This clone has only one observation. CDR3 bases: TGTGCCAGCACCACGGGACAGGGGACCTACGAGCAGTACTTC. Protein product: CASTTGQGTYEQYF. This chain connects TRBV6-5 to TRBJ2-7; 10 bases are shared with TRBD1. Germline CDR1 and CDR2: MNHEY and SVGAGI. The CDR3 runs to 14 residues. With V trimmed by 7 bases and J by 2 bases, 5 bases remained unmatched.

This clone was seen only a few times. The chain employs TRBV2 and TRBJ1-1; TRBD1 aligns across 10 bases. The J segment lost 11 bases and the V segment lost 6 bases, leaving 3 bases of the junction unmatched. Per germline, CDR1 SNHLY and CDR2 FYNNEI. This CDR3 is 11 amino acids long. Here the CDR3 reads CASSLDRGAFF. The CDR3 nucleotides are TGTGCCAGCAGCTTGGACAGGGGGGCTTTCTTT. Full variable domain (outside the CDR3, taken from reference TRBV2 and TRBJ1-1): EPEVTQTPSHQVTQMGQEVILRCVPISNHLYFYWYRQILGQKVEFLVSFYNNEISEKSEIFDDQFSVERPDGSNFTLKIRSTKLEDSAMYFCASSLDRGAFFGQGTRLTVV.

This chain uses TRBV7-2 with TRBJ2-2; D is perhaps TRBD1 (5 bases). Looked up from germline, CDR1 is SGHTA and CDR2 is FQGNSA. Trimming took off 5 bases at V and 6 bases at J, with 13 bases between the two ends. This CDR3 has 14 residues. The CDR3 bases are TGTGCCAGCAGCCTCTTTGTGGGGCCCGGGGAGCTGTTTTTT. It translates to CASSLFVGPGELFF.

The chain combines TRBV4-3 with TRBJ1-3; TRBD1 agrees at 8 bases. The CDR3 spans 18 residues. The J segment lost 1 base and the V segment lost 1 base, leaving 9 bases of the junction unmatched. In germline, CDR1 is LGHNA, CDR2 YSLEER. The CDR3 sequence is CASSQVRAGGPSGNTIYF. DNA of the CDR3: TGCGCCAGCAGCCAAGTGCGGGCAGGGGGCCCTTCTGGAAACACCATATATTTT.

The genes are TRBV9 and TRBJ1-1; D remains unclear. V shed 3 bases and J shed 0 bases, with 9 bases lying between them. This CDR3 comprises 14 residues. The germline gives CDR1 SGDLS, CDR2 YYNGEE. CDR3 sequence reads: CASSADIMNTEAFF. The CDR3 DNA follows: TGTGCCAGCAGCGCCGACATCATGAACACTGAAGCTTTCTTT.